These 10 T cell receptor beta chains were sequenced from one sample in a study of T cell repertoires in cytomegalovirus infection. TCRdb re-derived calls from the reads in MiXCR, one entry per CDR3 protein. The sample contains hundreds of thousands of distinct CDR3 sequences, roughly 15% of which appear only once. Specimen: PBMCs. The source is a human donor in good health (CMV status not recorded). Some clones in this sample may be carry-over from other donors' samples.

The chain couples TRBV9 to TRBJ2-3; D is perhaps TRBD2 (6 bases). This CDR3 is 14 amino acids long. V dropped 3 bases and J dropped 4 bases, with 12 bases sitting between them. Germline V gene lookup returns CDR1 SGDLS and CDR2 YYNGEE. The CDR3 loop reads CASSAGGGPDTQYF. The CDR3 DNA sequence: TGTGCCAGCAGCGCCGGGGGTGGTCCAGATACGCAGTATTTT.

This clonotype has only a few counts. CDR3: CASGQRRGTGELFF. DNA for the CDR3: TGTGCCAGCGGACAGCGCCGGGGCACCGGGGAGCTGTTTTTT. The rearrangement joins TRBV27 to TRBJ2-2, with D perhaps TRBD1 (6 bases). Per germline, CDR1 MNHEY and CDR2 SMNVEV (reference sequence). The length of the CDR3 is 14 residues. The germline V and J ends were trimmed by 8 bases and 4 bases, with 14 bases remaining between them.

The chain joins TRBV11-3 to TRBJ2-3; the match to TRBD1 covers 10 bases. CDR1 and CDR2 (germline): SGHNT, YENEEA. V was clipped by 6 bases and J by 2 bases; unmatched bases: 11. The CDR3 loop spans 17 amino acids. In DNA, the CDR3 is TGTGCCAGCAGTCCTTCCGGGACAGGGGACCTCACAGATACGCAGTATTTT. Translating gives CASSPSGTGDLTDTQYF.

This clonotype was observed a handful of times. The chain couples TRBV28 to TRBJ2-5; 7 bases line up with TRBD1. This CDR3 is built from 15 residues. The germline gives CDR1 MDHEN, CDR2 SYDVKM. The V and J ends lost 3 bases and 7 bases, in that order; junction bases with no gene match: 11. CDR3 nucleotides: TGTGCCAGCAGTTTTGGGGCGCCGGGACAGAGGACCCAGTACTTC. It yields the protein CASSFGAPGQRTQYF.

The chain is built from TRBV29-1 and TRBJ1-2; tentatively, D is TRBD1 (5 bases). Between the trimmed V and J ends, which lost 6 bases and 5 bases, there was a span of 16 bases. This CDR3 is built from 13 residues. CDR1 SQVTM and CDR2 ANQGSEA come from the germline V gene. In DNA, the CDR3 is TGCAGCGTGGGGCCTGGGGGAAGATATGGCTACACCTTC. Amino acids: CSVGPGGRYGYTF.

This clonotype was observed many times. This rearrangement joins TRBV19 to TRBJ1-1; D call uncertain. The germline V gene encodes CDR1 LNHDA and CDR2 SQIVND (reference sequence). The CDR3 extends over 15 amino acids. V was clipped by 4 bases and J by 1 base, with 13 bases between them. This CDR3 reads CASSTSYRPNTEAFF. In nucleotides, the CDR3 is TGTGCCAGTAGTACCAGTTACCGACCGAACACTGAAGCTTTCTTT.

At least ten counts were recorded for this clonotype. V is TRBV5-4 and J is TRBJ2-7; TRBD1 is a possible D gene (6 bases). The CDR3 totals 14 residues. Trimming pared 4 bases from V and 2 bases from J, leaving 13 bases between. CDR1 and CDR2 from the germline V gene are SGHNT and YYREEE (reference sequence). The CDR3 region has the DNA TGTGCCAGCAGCCAGGACAGCCCTACCTACGAGCAGTACTTC. Protein: CASSQDSPTYEQYF.

This clonotype showed up just a few times. The chain is built from TRBV27 and TRBJ2-7; 8 nucleotides line up with TRBD1. Germline CDR1 MNHEY, CDR2 SMNVEV (reference sequence). The CDR3 extends over 16 amino acids. Trimming took 5 bases from V and 5 from J; bases not matched to a gene: 14. CDR3 protein: CASSQNRGFPGNEQYF. The CDR3 bases are TGTGCCAGCAGTCAGAACAGGGGGTTCCCGGGGAACGAGCAGTACTTC.

This clonotype was seen a handful of times. The rearrangement joins TRBV18 to TRBJ2-3; no clear D gene. V lost 6 bases to trimming and J lost 0 bases, with 10 bases between them. Germline loops: CDR1 KGHSH, CDR2 LQKENI. The CDR3 runs 14 residues. The CDR3 reads CASSQLSSTDTQYF. CDR3 nucleotides: TGTGCCAGCTCTCAACTGTCTAGCACAGATACGCAGTATTTT.

A few counts support this clonotype. This CDR3 is CSAQDSNQPQHF. In DNA, the CDR3 is TGCAGTGCGCAGGACAGCAATCAGCCCCAGCATTTT. The chain carries TRBV20-1 and TRBJ1-5; D is unclear. With 6 bases removed from V and 1 base from J, the gap between germline ends came to 7 bases. This CDR3 has 12 residues. Germline V gene lookup returns CDR1 DFQATT and CDR2 SNEGSKA (reference sequence).